This T cell receptor beta chain comes out of a study of cytomegalovirus exposure and HLA in healthy donors. Donors counted as nominally healthy when sampled, yet unrecorded immune exposures were likely. This clone was counted between two and nine times. Its target is unknown. Primers: 60 Vbeta forward and 13 Jbeta reverse. Generated by immunoSEQ multiplex PCR, the TCRdb table keeps only in-frame clones and is missing some. This repertoire shows roughly 110,000 clones, roughly three quarters found once; its top ten account for 2% to 3%. This CDR3 spans 12 amino acids. Germline V gene sequence: CDR1 SGHDN, CDR2 FVKESK. V lost 0 bases to trimming and J lost 10 bases, with 9 bases between them. Study-level results: Both high specificity and high sensitivity reportedly marked the classifier's diagnosis of cytomegalovirus status. Association of about 17,000 TCR beta sequences with HLA alleles was found at 0.05 false discovery rate in a later analysis.

This sequence joins TRBV14 and TRBJ1-1, with D unresolved. Material: PBMCs. This sequence originates from a man younger than 35 in good health and CMV-seronegative. CDR3: CASSQDPGGAFF. The CDR3 DNA is TGTGCCAGCAGCCAAGATCCCGGAGGAGCTTTCTTT.